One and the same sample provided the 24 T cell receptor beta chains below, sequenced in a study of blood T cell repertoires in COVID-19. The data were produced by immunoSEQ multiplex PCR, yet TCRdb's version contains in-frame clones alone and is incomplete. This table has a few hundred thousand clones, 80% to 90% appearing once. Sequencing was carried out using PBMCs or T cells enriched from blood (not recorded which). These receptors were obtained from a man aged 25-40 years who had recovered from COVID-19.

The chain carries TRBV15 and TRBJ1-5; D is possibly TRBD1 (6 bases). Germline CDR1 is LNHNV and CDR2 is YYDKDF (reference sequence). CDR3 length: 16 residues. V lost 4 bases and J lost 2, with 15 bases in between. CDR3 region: CATSTKQGIGNQPQHF. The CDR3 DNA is TGTGCCACCAGCACCAAACAGGGTATCGGCAATCAGCCCCAGCATTTT.

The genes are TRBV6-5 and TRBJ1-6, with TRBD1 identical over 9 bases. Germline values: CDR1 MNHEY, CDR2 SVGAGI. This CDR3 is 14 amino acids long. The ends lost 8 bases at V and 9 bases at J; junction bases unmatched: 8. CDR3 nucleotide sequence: TGTGCCAGCGGTCGCACAGGGGGCAGTTCACCCCTCCACTTT. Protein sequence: CASGRTGGSSPLHF.

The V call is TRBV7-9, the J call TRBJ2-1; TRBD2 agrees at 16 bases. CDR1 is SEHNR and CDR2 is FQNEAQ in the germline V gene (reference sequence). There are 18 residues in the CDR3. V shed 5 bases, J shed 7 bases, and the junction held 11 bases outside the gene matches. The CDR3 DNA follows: TGTGCCAGCAGCCCCACGGGACTAGCGGGGGGGGCTAGGAATGAGCAGTTCTTC. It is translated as CASSPTGLAGGARNEQFF.

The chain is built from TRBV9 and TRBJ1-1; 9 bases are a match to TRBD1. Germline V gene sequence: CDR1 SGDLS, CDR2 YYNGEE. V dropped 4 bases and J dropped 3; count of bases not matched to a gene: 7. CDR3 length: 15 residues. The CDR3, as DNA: TGTGCCAGCAGCTCGTCCGGGACAGGGCACACTGAAGCTTTCTTT. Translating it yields CASSSSGTGHTEAFF.

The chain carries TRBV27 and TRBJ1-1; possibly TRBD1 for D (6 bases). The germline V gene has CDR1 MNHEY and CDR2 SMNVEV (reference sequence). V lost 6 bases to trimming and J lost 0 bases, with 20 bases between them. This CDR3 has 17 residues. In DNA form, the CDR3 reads TGTGCCAGCAGGCCTCCCCCGGGGGGCTCAATGAACACTGAAGCTTTCTTT. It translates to CASRPPPGGSMNTEAFF.

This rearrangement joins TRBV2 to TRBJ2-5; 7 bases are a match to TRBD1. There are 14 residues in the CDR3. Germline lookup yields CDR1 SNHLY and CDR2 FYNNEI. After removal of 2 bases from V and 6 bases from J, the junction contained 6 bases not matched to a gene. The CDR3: CASSETDRAKTQYF. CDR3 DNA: TGTGCCAGCAGTGAAACAGACAGGGCGAAGACCCAGTACTTC. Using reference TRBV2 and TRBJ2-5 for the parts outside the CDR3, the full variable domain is EPEVTQTPSHQVTQMGQEVILRCVPISNHLYFYWYRQILGQKVEFLVSFYNNEISEKSEIFDDQFSVERPDGSNFTLKIRSTKLEDSAMYFCASSETDRAKTQYFGPGTRLLVL.

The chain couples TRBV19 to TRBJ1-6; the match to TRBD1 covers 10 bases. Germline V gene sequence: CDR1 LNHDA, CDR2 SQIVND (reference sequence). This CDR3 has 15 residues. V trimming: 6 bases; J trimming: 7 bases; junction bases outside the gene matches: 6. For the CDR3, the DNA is TGTGCCAGTAGAACCGGGACAGGGGTCAATTCACCCCTCCACTTT. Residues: CASRTGTGVNSPLHF. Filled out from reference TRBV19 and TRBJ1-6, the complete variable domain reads DGGITQSPKYLFRKEGQNVTLSCEQNLNHDAMYWYRQDPGQGLRLIYYSQIVNDFQKGDIAEGYSVSREKKESFPLTVTSAQKNPTAFYLCASRTGTGVNSPLHFGNGTRLTVT.

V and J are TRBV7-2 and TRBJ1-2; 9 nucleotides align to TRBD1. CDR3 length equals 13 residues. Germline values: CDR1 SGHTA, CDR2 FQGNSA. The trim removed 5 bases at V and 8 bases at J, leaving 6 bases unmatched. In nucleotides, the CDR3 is TGTGCCAGCAGCCTACAGGGGGCTGGGGGCTACACCTTC. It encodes CASSLQGAGGYTF.

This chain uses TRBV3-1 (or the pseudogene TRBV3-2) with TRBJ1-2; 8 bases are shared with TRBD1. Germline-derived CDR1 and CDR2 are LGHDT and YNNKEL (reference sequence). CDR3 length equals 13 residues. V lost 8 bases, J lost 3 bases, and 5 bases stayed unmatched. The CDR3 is CASCSGGYYGYTF. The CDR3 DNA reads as TGTGCCAGCTGCTCAGGGGGCTACTATGGCTACACCTTC.

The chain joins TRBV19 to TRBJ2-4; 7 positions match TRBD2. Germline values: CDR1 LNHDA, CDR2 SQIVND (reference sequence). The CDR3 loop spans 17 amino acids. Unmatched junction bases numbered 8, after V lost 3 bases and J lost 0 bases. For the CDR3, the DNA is TGTGCCAGTAGTATGGGGGGGAGCTGGGGAGCCAAAAACATTCAGTACTTC. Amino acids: CASSMGGSWGAKNIQYF.

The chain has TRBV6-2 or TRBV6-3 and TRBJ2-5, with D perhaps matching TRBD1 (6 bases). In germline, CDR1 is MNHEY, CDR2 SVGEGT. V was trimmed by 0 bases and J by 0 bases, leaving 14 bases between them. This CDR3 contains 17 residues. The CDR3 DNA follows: TGTGCCAGCAGTTACTCGACACAGGGCCTGTACCAAGAGACCCAGTACTTC. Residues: CASSYSTQGLYQETQYF.

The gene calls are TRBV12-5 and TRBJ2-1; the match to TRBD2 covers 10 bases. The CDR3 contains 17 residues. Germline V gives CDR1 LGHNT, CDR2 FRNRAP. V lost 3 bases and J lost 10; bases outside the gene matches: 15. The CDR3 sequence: CASGLFSGGTYGWEQFF. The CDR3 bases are TGTGCTAGTGGTTTATTTAGCGGGGGGACATATGGTTGGGAGCAGTTCTTC.

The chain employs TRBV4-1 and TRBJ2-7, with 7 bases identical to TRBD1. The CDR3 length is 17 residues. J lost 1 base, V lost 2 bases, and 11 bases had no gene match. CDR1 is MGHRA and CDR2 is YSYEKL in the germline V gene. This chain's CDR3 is CASSQWTGRNPSYEQYF. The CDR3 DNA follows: TGCGCCAGCAGCCAATGGACAGGTAGGAATCCGTCCTACGAGCAGTACTTC.

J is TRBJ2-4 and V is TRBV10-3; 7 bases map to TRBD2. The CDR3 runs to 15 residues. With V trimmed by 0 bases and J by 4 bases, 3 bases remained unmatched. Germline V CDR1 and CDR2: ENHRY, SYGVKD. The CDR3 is CAISESGGMKNIQYF. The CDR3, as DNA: TGTGCCATCAGTGAGTCCGGGGGGATGAAAAACATTCAGTACTTC.

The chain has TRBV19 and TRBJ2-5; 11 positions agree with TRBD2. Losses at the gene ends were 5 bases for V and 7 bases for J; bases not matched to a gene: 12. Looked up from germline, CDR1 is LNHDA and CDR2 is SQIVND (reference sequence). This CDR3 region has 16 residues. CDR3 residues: CASSSPGTSGVGTQYF. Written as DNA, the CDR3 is TGTGCCAGTAGTTCCCCGGGGACTAGCGGAGTTGGGACCCAGTACTTC.

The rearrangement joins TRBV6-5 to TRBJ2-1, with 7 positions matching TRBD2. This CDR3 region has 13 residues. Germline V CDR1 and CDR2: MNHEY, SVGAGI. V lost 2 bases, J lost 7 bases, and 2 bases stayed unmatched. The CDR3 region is CASSYGGVNEQFF. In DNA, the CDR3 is TGTGCCAGCAGTTACGGGGGGGTGAATGAGCAGTTCTTC.

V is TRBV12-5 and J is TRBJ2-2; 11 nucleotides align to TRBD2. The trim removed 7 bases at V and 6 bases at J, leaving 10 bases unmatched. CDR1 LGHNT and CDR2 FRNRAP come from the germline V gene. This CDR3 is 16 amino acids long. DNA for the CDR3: TGTGCTAGTGCCCGAATAGCGGGGGGGCCTCCCGGGGAGCTGTTTTTT. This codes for CASARIAGGPPGELFF.

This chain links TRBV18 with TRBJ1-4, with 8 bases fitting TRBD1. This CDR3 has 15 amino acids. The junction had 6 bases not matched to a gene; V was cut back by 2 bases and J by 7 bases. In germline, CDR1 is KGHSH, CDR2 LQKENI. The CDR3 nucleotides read TGTGCCAGCTCACCATCAGGGGGCGGAGGTGAAAAACTGTTTTTT. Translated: CASSPSGGGGEKLFF.

CDR3 sequence: CSASTGVGGNTIYF. Written as DNA, the CDR3 is TGCAGTGCTAGTACGGGGGTTGGGGGAAACACCATATATTTT. This rearrangement joins TRBV20-1 to TRBJ1-3; TRBD1 might be the D (5 bases). Trimming removed 3 bases at V and 4 bases at J, with 13 bases between. Germline CDR1 and CDR2: DFQATT and SNEGSKA (reference sequence). This CDR3 spans 14 amino acids.

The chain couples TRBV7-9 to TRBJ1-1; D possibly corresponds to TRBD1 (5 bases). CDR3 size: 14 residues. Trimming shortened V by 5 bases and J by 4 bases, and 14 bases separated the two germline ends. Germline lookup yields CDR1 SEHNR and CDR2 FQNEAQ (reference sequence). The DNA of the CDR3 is TGTGCCAGCAGCCTCAGGGAGGATGGCACTGAAGCTTTCTTT. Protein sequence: CASSLREDGTEAFF.

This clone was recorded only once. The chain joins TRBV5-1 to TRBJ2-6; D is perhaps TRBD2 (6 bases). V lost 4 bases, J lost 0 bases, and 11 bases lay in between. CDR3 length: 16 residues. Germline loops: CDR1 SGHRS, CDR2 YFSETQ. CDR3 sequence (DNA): TGCGCCAGCAGCATCGGGAGTAGCTCTGGGGCCAACGTCCTGACTTTC. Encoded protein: CASSIGSSSGANVLTF.

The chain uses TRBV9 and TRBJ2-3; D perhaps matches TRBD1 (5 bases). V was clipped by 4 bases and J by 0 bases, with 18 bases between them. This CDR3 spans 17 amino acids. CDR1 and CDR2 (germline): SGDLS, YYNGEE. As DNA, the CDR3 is TGTGCCAGCAGCCCACAGGCGCGCCCTGGGAGCACAGATACGCAGTATTTT. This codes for CASSPQARPGSTDTQYF. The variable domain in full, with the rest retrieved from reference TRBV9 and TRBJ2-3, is DSGVTQTPKHLITATGQRVTLRCSPRSGDLSVYWYQQSLDQGLQFLIQYYNGEERAKGNILERFSAQQFPDLHSELNLSSLELGDSALYFCASSPQARPGSTDTQYFGPGTRLTVL.

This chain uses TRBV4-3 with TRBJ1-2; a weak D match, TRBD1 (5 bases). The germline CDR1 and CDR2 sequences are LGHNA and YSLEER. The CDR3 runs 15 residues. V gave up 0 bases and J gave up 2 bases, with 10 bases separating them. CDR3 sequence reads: CASSQDLGANYGYTF. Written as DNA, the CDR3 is TGCGCCAGCAGCCAAGATCTAGGGGCGAACTATGGCTACACCTTC.

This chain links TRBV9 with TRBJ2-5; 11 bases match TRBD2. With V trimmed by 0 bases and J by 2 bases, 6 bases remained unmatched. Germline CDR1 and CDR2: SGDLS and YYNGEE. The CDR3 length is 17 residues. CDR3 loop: CASSVGSGGAAQETQYF. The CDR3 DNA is TGTGCCAGCAGCGTAGGTAGCGGGGGGGCGGCGCAAGAGACCCAGTACTTC. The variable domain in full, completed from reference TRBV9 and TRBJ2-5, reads DSGVTQTPKHLITATGQRVTLRCSPRSGDLSVYWYQQSLDQGLQFLIQYYNGEERAKGNILERFSAQQFPDLHSELNLSSLELGDSALYFCASSVGSGGAAQETQYFGPGTRLLVL.